The sequence of this T cell receptor (beta chain) was determined in a study of cytomegalovirus exposure and HLA in healthy donors. As for the study in general: From donors who were HLA-typed, an early data release held 75 million to 85 million unique TCRs. Study-wide points: Highly shared sequence variants in one cluster were likely a sequencing artifact. A few CMV-associated chains proved CMV antigen-specific in vitro.

Remarks on this clone: Its antigen remains unidentified.

CDR1 is MDHEN, CDR2 SYDVKM, per germline. The CDR3 has 13 residues. With V trimmed by 7 bases and J by 2 bases, 4 bases remained unmatched. A multiplex PCR was run with 60 Vbeta primers and 13 Jbeta primers. Some clones are missing from TCRdb's copy, which holds only in-frame ones; the method was immunoSEQ multiplex PCR. Among 130,000 or so clones listed, just under 85% were seen once. Each donor was nominally healthy when sampled (though unrecorded immune exposures were likely). The TCR originated in a woman in her thirties or forties in good health and CMV-seronegative. The chain joins TRBV28 to TRBJ2-7; 8 bases map to TRBD1. The sequenced material came from PBMCs. The CDR3 is CASTQGATYEQYF. The CDR3 DNA sequence: TGTGCCAGCACCCAGGGGGCAACCTACGAGCAGTACTTC.